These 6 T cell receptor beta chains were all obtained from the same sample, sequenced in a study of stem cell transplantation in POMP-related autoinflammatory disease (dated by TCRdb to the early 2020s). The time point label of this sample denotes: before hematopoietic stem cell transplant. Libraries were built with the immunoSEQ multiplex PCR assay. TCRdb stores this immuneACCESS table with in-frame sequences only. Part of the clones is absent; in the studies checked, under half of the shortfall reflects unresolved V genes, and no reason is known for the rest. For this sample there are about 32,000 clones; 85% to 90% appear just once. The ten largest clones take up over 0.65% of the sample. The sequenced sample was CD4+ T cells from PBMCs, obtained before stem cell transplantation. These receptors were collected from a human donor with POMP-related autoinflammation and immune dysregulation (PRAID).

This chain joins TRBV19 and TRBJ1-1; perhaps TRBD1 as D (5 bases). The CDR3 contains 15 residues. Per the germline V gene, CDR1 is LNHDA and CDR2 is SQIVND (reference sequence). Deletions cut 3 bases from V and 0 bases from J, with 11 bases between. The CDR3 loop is CASSIRGTVNTEAFF. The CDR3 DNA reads TGTGCCAGTAGTATCAGAGGGACGGTGAACACTGAAGCTTTCTTT. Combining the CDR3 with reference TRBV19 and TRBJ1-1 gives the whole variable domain DGGITQSPKYLFRKEGQNVTLSCEQNLNHDAMYWYRQDPGQGLRLIYYSQIVNDFQKGDIAEGYSVSREKKESFPLTVTSAQKNPTAFYLCASSIRGTVNTEAFFGQGTRLTVV.

The CDR3 DNA follows: TGTGCCAGCAGCTTCTCTGGCGAGCAGTACTTC. It translates to CASSFSGEQYF. The chain carries TRBV7-9 and TRBJ2-7; D is uncertain. The CDR3 totals 11 residues. In germline, CDR1 is SEHNR, CDR2 FQNEAQ (reference sequence). V shed 3 bases and J shed 6 bases, with 6 bases lying between them.

CDR3 protein: CASSNERTDTQYF. The CDR3 bases are TGTGCCAGCAGCAATGAGCGAACAGATACGCAGTATTTT. The chain links TRBV7-9 to TRBJ2-3; D gene unclear. This CDR3 is built from 13 residues. V dropped 5 bases and J dropped 3 bases, with 9 bases sitting between them. Germline values: CDR1 SEHNR, CDR2 FQNEAQ (reference sequence). Looking up the rest from reference TRBV7-9 and TRBJ2-3 gives the full variable domain: DTGVSQNPRHKITKRGQNVTFRCDPISEHNRLYWYRQTLGQGPEFLTYFQNEAQLEKSRLLSDRFSAERPKGSFSTLEIQRTEQGDSAMYLCASSNERTDTQYFGPGTRLTVL.

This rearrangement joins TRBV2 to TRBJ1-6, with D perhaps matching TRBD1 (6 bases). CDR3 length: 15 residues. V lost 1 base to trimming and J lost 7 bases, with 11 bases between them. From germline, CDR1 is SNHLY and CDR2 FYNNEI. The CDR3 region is CASSEEGQGNSPLHF. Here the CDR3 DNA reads TGTGCCAGCAGTGAAGAGGGGCAGGGGAATTCACCCCTCCACTTT. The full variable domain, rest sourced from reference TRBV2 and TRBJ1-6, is EPEVTQTPSHQVTQMGQEVILRCVPISNHLYFYWYRQILGQKVEFLVSFYNNEISEKSEIFDDQFSVERPDGSNFTLKIRSTKLEDSAMYFCASSEEGQGNSPLHFGNGTRLTVT.

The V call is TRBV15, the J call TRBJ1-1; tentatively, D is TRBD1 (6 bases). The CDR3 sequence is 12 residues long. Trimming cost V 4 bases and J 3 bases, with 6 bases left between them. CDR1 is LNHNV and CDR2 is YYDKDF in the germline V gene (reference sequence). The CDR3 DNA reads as TGTGCCACCAGCAACAGGGACACTGAAGCTTTCTTT. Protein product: CATSNRDTEAFF.

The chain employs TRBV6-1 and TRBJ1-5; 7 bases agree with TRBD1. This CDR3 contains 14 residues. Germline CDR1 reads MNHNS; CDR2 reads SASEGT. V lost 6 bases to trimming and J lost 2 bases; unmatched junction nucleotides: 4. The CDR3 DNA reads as TGTGCCAGCAGGGAGGGGGCAGGCAATCAGCCCCAGCATTTT. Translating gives CASREGAGNQPQHF.